These 5 T cell receptor beta chains originate from one sample sequenced in a study of control samples from healthy donors and cancer patients. The method was immunoSEQ multiplex PCR; TCRdb's version includes in-frame clones alone and lacks a portion of them. The data hold some 250,000 clones, with approximately 80% observed a single time. The sample comprised PBMCs. These receptor sequences come from a woman aged 55-69 years with lung cancer.

The chain is built from TRBV15 and TRBJ1-1; TRBD1 is a possible D gene (6 bases). The CDR3 has 16 residues. Germline CDR1 and CDR2: LNHNV and YYDKDF (reference sequence). V gave up 5 bases and J gave up 1 base, with 17 bases separating them. The CDR3 loop reads CATSPQGGVGNTEAFF. The CDR3 DNA reads as TGTGCCACCAGCCCCCAAGGGGGGGTGGGGAACACTGAAGCTTTCTTT.

The chain employs TRBV3-1 (or the pseudogene TRBV3-2) and TRBJ1-2; D remains ambiguous. Trimming removed 2 bases from V and 8 bases from J, with 9 bases in between. Germline-derived CDR1 and CDR2 are LGHDT and YNNKEL (reference sequence). The CDR3 runs 12 residues. This CDR3 reads CASSQLERGYTF. CDR3 in DNA: TGTGCCAGCAGCCAATTGGAAAGAGGCTACACCTTC.

This chain connects TRBV6-5 to TRBJ2-7, with D uncertain. The CDR3 loop spans 11 amino acids. V lost 8 bases, J lost 6 bases, and 11 bases lay in between. The germline V gene encodes CDR1 MNHEY and CDR2 SVGAGI. CDR3 in DNA: TGTGCCAGCTTAGGAAGTGGCGAGCAGTACTTC. Protein sequence: CASLGSGEQYF.

The chain has TRBV6-6 and TRBJ1-1; no reliable D call. CDR3 length equals 14 residues. The ends were cut back, 0 bases at V and 5 bases at J, with 10 bases in the middle. Germline CDR1 reads MNHNY; CDR2 reads SVGAGI (reference sequence). In DNA, the CDR3 is TGTGCCAGCAGTTACTCCAATGGCGGGACTGAAGCTTTCTTT. This encodes CASSYSNGGTEAFF.

The chain joins TRBV7-9 to TRBJ2-3; no definite D call. V lost 2 bases and J lost 0, with 6 bases in between. The length of the CDR3 is 14 residues. Germline CDR1 is SEHNR and CDR2 is FQNEAQ (reference sequence). The CDR3 spells CASSLTLSTDTQYF. CDR3 nucleotides: TGTGCCAGCAGCTTAACGCTAAGCACAGATACGCAGTATTTT.